This TCR beta chain was found in a study of early T cells in non-severe SARS-CoV-2 infection. Looking at the study overall: Unsorted whole blood bulk RNA was sequenced, with unpaired chains.

Attachment of unique molecular identifiers to individual cDNA molecules was performed. MiXCR, run by TCRdb on the 5' RACE reads, gives a single entry per CDR3 protein. This sample has about 81,000 distinct CDR3 sequences; approximately 6% occur once, and the top ten carry about 7.8%. This clonotype was seen more than once but under ten times. Its target is not known. Whole-study findings and limits: VDJdb matching favored anti-spike CD8 responses, missing private and CD4 specificities.

The CDR3 runs to 13 residues. Trimming shortened V by 6 bases and J by 6 bases, and 14 bases separated the two germline ends. Germline V gene sequence: CDR1 ENHRY, CDR2 SYGVKD. The source is an adult who was a healthcare worker with PCR-confirmed SARS-CoV-2 infection or an uninfected control (not recorded which). The chain has TRBV10-3 and TRBJ2-5; D tentatively fits TRBD1 or TRBD2 (6 bases each). The specimen was whole blood. CDR3 in amino acids: CAIREGGSKTQYF. CDR3 in DNA: TGTGCCATCAGAGAGGGGGGTAGTAAGACCCAGTACTTC.